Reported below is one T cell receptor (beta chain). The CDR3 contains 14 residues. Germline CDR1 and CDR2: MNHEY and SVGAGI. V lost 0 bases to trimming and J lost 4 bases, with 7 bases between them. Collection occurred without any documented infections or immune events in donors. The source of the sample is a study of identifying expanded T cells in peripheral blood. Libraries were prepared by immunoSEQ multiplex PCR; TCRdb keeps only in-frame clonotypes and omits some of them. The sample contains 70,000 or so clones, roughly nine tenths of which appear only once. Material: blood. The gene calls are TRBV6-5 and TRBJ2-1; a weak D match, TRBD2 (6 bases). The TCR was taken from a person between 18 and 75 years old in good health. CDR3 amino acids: CASSYSRGYNEQFF. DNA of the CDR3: TGTGCCAGCAGTTACTCCCGGGGGTACAATGAGCAGTTCTTC.